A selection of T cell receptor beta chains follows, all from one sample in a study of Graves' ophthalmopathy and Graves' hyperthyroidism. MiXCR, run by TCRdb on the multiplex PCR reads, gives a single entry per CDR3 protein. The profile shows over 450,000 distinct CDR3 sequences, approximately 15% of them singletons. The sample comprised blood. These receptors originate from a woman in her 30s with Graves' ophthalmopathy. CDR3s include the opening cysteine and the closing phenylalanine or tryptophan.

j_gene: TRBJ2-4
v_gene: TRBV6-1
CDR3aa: CAVRLTPPDSRNIQYF

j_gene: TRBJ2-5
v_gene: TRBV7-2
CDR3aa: CASSADRTQETQYF

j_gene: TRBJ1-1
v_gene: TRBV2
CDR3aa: CASSEGHTNTEAFF

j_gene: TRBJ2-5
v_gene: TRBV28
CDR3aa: CASSFRGRGTQETQYF

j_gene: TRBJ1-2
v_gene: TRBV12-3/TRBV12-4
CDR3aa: CASGAYGYTF

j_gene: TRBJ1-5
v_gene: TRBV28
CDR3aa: CASSLQGIHQPQHF

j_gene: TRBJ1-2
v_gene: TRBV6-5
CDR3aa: CASRTGGSNYGYTF

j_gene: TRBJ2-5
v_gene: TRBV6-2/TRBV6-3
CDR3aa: CASSYLLETQYF

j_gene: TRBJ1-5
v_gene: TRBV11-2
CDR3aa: CASSLVTGWPQHF

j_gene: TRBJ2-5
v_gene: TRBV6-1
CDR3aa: CASSVSPQETQYF

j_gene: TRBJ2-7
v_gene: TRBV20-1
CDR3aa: CSARKRTSGSPYEQYF

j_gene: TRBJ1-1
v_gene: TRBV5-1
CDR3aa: CASSLVGAGGGTEAFF

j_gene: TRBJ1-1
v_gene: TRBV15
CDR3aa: CATSRDISTEAFF

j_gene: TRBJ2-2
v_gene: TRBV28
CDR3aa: CASRFGTHETGELFF

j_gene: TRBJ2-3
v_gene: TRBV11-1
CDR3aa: CASSLQSGRASADTQYF

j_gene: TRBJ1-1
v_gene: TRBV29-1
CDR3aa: CSVEIQQNTEAFF

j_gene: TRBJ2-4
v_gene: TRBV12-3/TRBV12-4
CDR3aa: CASSLAGGVAKNIQYF

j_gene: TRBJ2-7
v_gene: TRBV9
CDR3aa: CASSVGTAPTYEQYF

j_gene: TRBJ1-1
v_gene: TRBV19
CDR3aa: CASSITDRDSEAFF

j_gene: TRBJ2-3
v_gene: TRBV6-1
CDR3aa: CASATSGGADTQYF

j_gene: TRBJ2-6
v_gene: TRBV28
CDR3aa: CASSLLGSGANVLTF

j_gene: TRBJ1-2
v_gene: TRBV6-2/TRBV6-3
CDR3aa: CASSWRVLNYGYTF

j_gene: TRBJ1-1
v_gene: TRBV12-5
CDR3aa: CASGLVARTNTEAFF

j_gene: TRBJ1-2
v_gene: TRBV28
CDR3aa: CASSASGTGGDGYTF

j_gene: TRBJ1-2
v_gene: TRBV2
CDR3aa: CASSETVGGYTF

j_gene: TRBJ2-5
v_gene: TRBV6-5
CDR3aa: CASSYSFDGPQAETQYF

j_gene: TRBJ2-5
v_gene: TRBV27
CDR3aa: CASRWRGGRSETQYF

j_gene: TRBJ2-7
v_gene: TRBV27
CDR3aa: CASSSGTRANEQYF

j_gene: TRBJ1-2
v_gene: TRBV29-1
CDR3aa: CSVESSGRVYGYTF

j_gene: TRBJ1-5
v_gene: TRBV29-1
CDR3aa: CSVRTGDSNQPQHF

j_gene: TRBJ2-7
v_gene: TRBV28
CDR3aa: CASRLTTGWYEQYF

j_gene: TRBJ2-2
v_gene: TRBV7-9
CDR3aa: CASSPRTSGSRELFF

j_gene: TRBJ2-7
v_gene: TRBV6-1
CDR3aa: CASSLQYGSSYEQYF

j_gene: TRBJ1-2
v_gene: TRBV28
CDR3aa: CASSLSVGSGFGYGYTF

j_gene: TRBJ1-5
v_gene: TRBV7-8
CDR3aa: CASSPWTGDSNQPQHF

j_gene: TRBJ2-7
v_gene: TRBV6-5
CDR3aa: CASSYMTGDYEQYF

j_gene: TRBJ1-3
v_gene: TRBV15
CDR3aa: CATSRDLAAGNTIYF

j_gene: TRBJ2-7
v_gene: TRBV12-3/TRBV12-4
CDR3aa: CASSLSGPLYEQYF

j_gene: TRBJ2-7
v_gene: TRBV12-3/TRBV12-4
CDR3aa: CASSPTSAGPYEQYF

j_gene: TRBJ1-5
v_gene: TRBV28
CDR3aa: CASSLFGRLNQPQHF

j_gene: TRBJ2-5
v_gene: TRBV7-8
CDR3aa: CASSLGGGGGLAGRQETQYF

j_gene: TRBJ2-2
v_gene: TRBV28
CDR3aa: CASSLSGTPNTGELFF

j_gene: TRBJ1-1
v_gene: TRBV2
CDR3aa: CASSELSLNTEAFF

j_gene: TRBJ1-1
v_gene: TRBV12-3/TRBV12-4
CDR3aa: CASSPTQRMNTEAFF